Following are 25 T cell receptor beta chains from one sample sequenced in a study of cytomegalovirus exposure and HLA in healthy donors. This PCR relied on a set of 60 Vbeta primers and 13 Jbeta primers. Generated by immunoSEQ multiplex PCR, the TCRdb table keeps only in-frame clones and is missing some. The sample has 150,000 to 200,000 clones, 77% seen once; the top ten hold approximately 1.5%. The sample comprised PBMCs. These receptor sequences come from a man younger than 35 in good health and CMV-seronegative.

V and J are TRBV4-3 and TRBJ1-2; no firm D call. With 1 base removed from V and 4 bases from J, the gap between germline ends came to 13 bases. The CDR3 covers 15 residues. Per germline, CDR1 LGHNA and CDR2 YSLEER. The CDR3 reads CASSQADGVGYGYTF. The CDR3 DNA sequence: TGCGCCAGCAGCCAAGCCGACGGGGTCGGCTATGGCTACACCTTC.

This sequence joins TRBV6-1 and TRBJ2-5; 8 positions agree with TRBD2. Germline V gives CDR1 MNHNS, CDR2 SASEGT. Trimming cost V 6 bases and J 5 bases; bases outside gene matches: 5. This CDR3 is built from 13 residues. CDR3 region: CASRGAGVETQYF. The CDR3 DNA reads as TGTGCCAGCAGGGGAGCGGGAGTGGAGACCCAGTACTTC.

This clone was recorded at least ten times. The J gene is TRBJ2-1, the V gene TRBV5-6, with 10 nucleotides matching TRBD2. The CDR3 is 16 amino acids. The trim removed 0 bases at V and 6 bases at J, leaving 6 bases unmatched. From germline, CDR1 is SGHDT and CDR2 YYEEEE. The CDR3 nucleotides are TGTGCCAGCAGCTTGGAAAGCGGGGGGGCCCTCAATGAGCAGTTCTTC. This gives the protein CASSLESGGALNEQFF.

The chain has TRBV7-2 and TRBJ1-1; D is unresolved. CDR1 SGHTA and CDR2 FQGNSA come from the germline V gene. There are 14 residues in the CDR3. Trimming took off 2 bases at V and 7 bases at J, with 14 bases between the two ends. The CDR3 protein is CASSLWRQAGEAFF. CDR3 nucleotide sequence: TGTGCCAGCAGCTTATGGAGGCAGGCTGGTGAAGCTTTCTTT. Full variable domain (missing parts from reference TRBV7-2 and TRBJ1-1): GAGVSQSPSNKVTEKGKDVELRCDPISGHTALYWYRQSLGQGLEFLIYFQGNSAPDKSGLPSDRFSAERTGGSVSTLTIQRTQQEDSAVYLCASSLWRQAGEAFFGQGTRLTVV.

This clone was seen only a few times. The chain joins TRBV30 to TRBJ1-4, with 7 bases that match TRBD1. Germline CDR1 and CDR2: GTSNPN and SVGIG (reference sequence). V lost 1 base and J lost 8; bases outside the gene matches: 7. The CDR3 has 14 amino acids. CDR3: CAWSADRAREKLFF. The CDR3 coding sequence is TGTGCCTGGAGTGCTGACAGGGCTCGAGAAAAACTGTTTTTT.

The rearrangement joins TRBV6-5 to TRBJ1-2; TRBD1 aligns across 9 bases. Trimming took 2 bases from V and 8 from J; bases not matched to a gene: 6. The CDR3 loop spans 14 amino acids. Germline CDR1 reads MNHEY; CDR2 reads SVGAGI. The DNA of the CDR3 is TGTGCCAGCAGTTACGTGACAGGGGGTGACGGCTACACCTTC. This encodes CASSYVTGGDGYTF.

J is TRBJ2-5 and V is TRBV27; no firm D call. Germline CDR1 and CDR2: MNHEY and SMNVEV (reference sequence). This CDR3 comprises 11 residues. The V gene lost 6 bases and the J gene lost 4 bases, with 6 bases spanning the gap. The chain's CDR3 is CASRRGETQYF. The CDR3 DNA sequence: TGTGCCAGCAGAAGAGGAGAGACCCAGTACTTC.

This clone appeared a few times. The genes are TRBV11-3 and TRBJ1-2; tentative D call: TRBD1 (6 bases). The ends were cut back, 5 bases at V and 6 bases at J, with 13 bases in the middle. The CDR3 is 13 residues long. Germline V CDR1 and CDR2: SGHNT, YENEEA. The CDR3 DNA follows: TGTGCCAGCAGCCAGGGGACGCTACATGGCTACACCTTC. This codes for CASSQGTLHGYTF.

The V gene is TRBV9, the J gene TRBJ2-7, with 10 bases identical to TRBD1. In germline, CDR1 is SGDLS, CDR2 YYNGEE. Germline trimming cut 0 bases from V and 5 bases from J; bases unmatched to any gene: 5. The CDR3 runs to 15 residues. The CDR3 nucleotides are TGTGCCAGCAGCGTAGAAGGGACAGGGGCGGACGAGCAGTACTTC. Its protein product is CASSVEGTGADEQYF.

The chain carries TRBV6-5 and TRBJ2-1; possibly TRBD1 for D (6 bases). There are 14 residues in the CDR3. Looked up from germline, CDR1 is MNHEY and CDR2 is SVGAGI. Trimming removed 4 bases from V and 4 bases from J, with 11 bases in between. CDR3 nucleotide sequence: TGTGCCAGCAGTTCGATAGGGGGATACAATGAGCAGTTCTTC. It yields the protein CASSSIGGYNEQFF.

The J gene is TRBJ2-1, the V gene TRBV5-1; TRBD2 matches 10 bases. With V trimmed by 0 bases and J by 0 bases, 3 bases remained unmatched. Germline V CDR1 and CDR2: SGHRS, YFSETQ. The CDR3 length is 17 residues. For the CDR3, the DNA is TGCGCCAGCAGCTTGGGCACTAGCGGGATCTCCTACAATGAGCAGTTCTTC. Translated: CASSLGTSGISYNEQFF. The full variable domain, its missing parts supplied by reference TRBV5-1 and TRBJ2-1, is KAGVTQTPRYLIKTRGQQVTLSCSPISGHRSVSWYQQTPGQGLQFLFEYFSETQRNKGNFPGRFSGRQFSNSRSEMNVSTLELGDSALYLCASSLGTSGISYNEQFFGPGTRLTVL.

In its sample, this clone was seen once. This rearrangement joins TRBV27 to TRBJ1-1; D not certain. This CDR3 is built from 14 residues. Trimming stripped 5 bases from V and 1 base from J, with 11 bases between. Per the germline V gene, CDR1 is MNHEY and CDR2 is SMNVEV (reference sequence). CDR3 sequence reads: CASSAQIPNTEAFF. CDR3 bases: TGTGCCAGCAGTGCACAGATACCGAACACTGAAGCTTTCTTT.

The J gene is TRBJ2-1, the V gene TRBV5-1; D is possibly TRBD1 (5 bases). CDR3 length equals 11 residues. Germline V CDR1 and CDR2: SGHRS, YFSETQ. V shed 4 bases and J shed 12 bases, with 11 bases lying between them. DNA for the CDR3: TGCGCCAGCAGCCAGGGATATGGGCAGTTCTTC. Protein sequence: CASSQGYGQFF.

The chain employs TRBV6-5 and TRBJ1-2; 9 nucleotides match TRBD1. The J segment lost 3 bases and the V segment lost 6 bases, leaving 2 bases of the junction unmatched. Germline V gene data show CDR1 as MNHEY and CDR2 as SVGAGI. This CDR3 has 13 amino acids. The CDR3 reads CASRTGGDYGYTF. For the CDR3, the DNA is TGTGCCAGCAGAACAGGGGGCGACTATGGCTACACCTTC.

The chain combines TRBV5-1 with TRBJ2-6, with D possibly TRBD1 on 5 matching bases. The CDR3 extends over 15 amino acids. V gave up 3 bases and J gave up 1 base, with 8 bases separating them. Germline loops: CDR1 SGHRS, CDR2 YFSETQ. The CDR3 DNA sequence: TGCGCCAGCAGCTCAGGGAATTCTGGGGCCAACGTCCTGACTTTC. Encoded protein: CASSSGNSGANVLTF.

V gene TRBV14 combines with J gene TRBJ1-2; D is undetermined. This CDR3 has 15 amino acids. Germline CDR1 and CDR2: SGHDN and FVKESK. V was trimmed by 2 bases and J by 8 bases, leaving 18 bases between them. The CDR3 nucleotides read TGTGCCAGCAGCCAAAACGGTTGGGGAGGAGGAGGCTACACCTTC. Amino acid sequence: CASSQNGWGGGGYTF.

The chain carries TRBV29-1 and TRBJ1-2; D is undetermined. The V end lost 7 bases, the J end lost 2 bases, and 8 bases lay between the germline ends. The length of the CDR3 is 11 residues. Per the germline V gene, CDR1 is SQVTM and CDR2 is ANQGSEA. CDR3: CSAGTNYGYTF. The CDR3 DNA sequence: TGCAGCGCCGGTACCAACTATGGCTACACCTTC.

This rearrangement joins TRBV11-3 to TRBJ2-1; 10 bases align to TRBD1. The V segment lost 5 bases and the J segment 4 bases; nucleotides outside the gene matches: 5. Germline CDR1 is SGHNT and CDR2 is YENEEA. The CDR3 covers 15 residues. The CDR3 region is CASSRQGAGYNEQFF. DNA of the CDR3: TGTGCCAGCAGCCGACAGGGGGCGGGTTACAATGAGCAGTTCTTC.

This chain links TRBV4-3 with TRBJ2-3; D is perhaps TRBD1 (6 bases). The V gene's germline CDR1 is LGHNA and CDR2 YSLEER. Trimming removed 2 bases at V and 1 base at J, with 10 bases between. This CDR3 has 15 residues. CDR3 region: CASSQRRQGTDTQYF. The CDR3 DNA sequence: TGCGCCAGCAGCCAAAGAAGACAGGGCACAGATACGCAGTATTTT.

CDR3 DNA sequence: TGTGCCAGCAGCGGGGGGAGGGGAGGCAGCGGCCATGAGCAGTTCTTC. This encodes CASSGGRGGSGHEQFF. The J gene is TRBJ2-1, the V gene TRBV9; the match to TRBD2 covers 7 bases. J was trimmed by 8 bases and V by 3 bases; bases with no gene match: 14. This CDR3 region has 16 residues. Looked up from germline, CDR1 is SGDLS and CDR2 is YYNGEE.

J is TRBJ2-7 and V is TRBV6-5, with a weak D call TRBD1 (5 bases). Germline assignment: CDR1 MNHEY and CDR2 SVGAGI. CDR3 length equals 12 residues. Trimming stripped 5 bases from V and 3 bases from J, with 8 bases between. The CDR3 DNA sequence: TGTGCCAGCAGTATCGACAGCTACGAGCAGTACTTC. This codes for CASSIDSYEQYF.

The chain employs TRBV2 and TRBJ2-3; TRBD1 matches 11 bases. The CDR3 has 14 amino acids. The V and J ends lost 7 bases and 5 bases, in that order; junction bases with no gene match: 5. Looked up from germline, CDR1 is SNHLY and CDR2 is FYNNEI. The CDR3 sequence is CASTGQGAGDTQYF. The CDR3 region has the DNA TGTGCCAGCACCGGACAGGGGGCGGGAGATACGCAGTATTTT. The variable domain in full, completed from reference TRBV2 and TRBJ2-3, reads EPEVTQTPSHQVTQMGQEVILRCVPISNHLYFYWYRQILGQKVEFLVSFYNNEISEKSEIFDDQFSVERPDGSNFTLKIRSTKLEDSAMYFCASTGQGAGDTQYFGPGTRLTVL.

The rearrangement uses TRBV12-5 and TRBJ2-7; TRBD1 matches at 10 bases. The length of the CDR3 is 18 residues. The junction had 14 bases not matched to a gene; V was cut back by 5 bases and J by 1 base. CDR1 and CDR2 (germline): LGHNT, FRNRAP. DNA of the CDR3: TGTGCTAGTGGTCCCTGGACAGGGGGAGTAGAGGGATCCTACGAGCAGTACTTC. This gives the protein CASGPWTGGVEGSYEQYF.

This clone has just one count. This chain connects TRBV30 to TRBJ2-6, with 7 nucleotides matching TRBD1. Germline trimming cut 0 bases from V and 2 bases from J; bases unmatched to any gene: 4. The V gene's germline CDR1 is GTSNPN and CDR2 SVGIG (reference sequence). This CDR3 spans 16 amino acids. The CDR3 DNA is TGTGCCTGGAGTGTAGGGCAGGGGGCTGGGGCCAACGTCCTGACTTTC. The encoded protein is CAWSVGQGAGANVLTF. The full variable domain, its missing parts supplied by reference TRBV30 and TRBJ2-6, is SQTIHQWPATLVQPVGSPLSLECTVEGTSNPNLYWYRQAAGRGLQLLFYSVGIGQISSEVPQNLSASRPQDRQFILSSKKLLLSDSGFYLCAWSVGQGAGANVLTFGAGSRLTVL.

In its sample, this clone was seen once. The J gene is TRBJ2-3, the V gene TRBV25-1; the D gene is possibly TRBD1 (6 bases). Trimming cost V 5 bases and J 2 bases, with 11 bases left between them. CDR1 and CDR2 (germline): MGHDK, SYGVNS. This CDR3 contains 14 residues. In DNA form, the CDR3 reads TGTGCCAGCAGTACCCGGGACACCACAGATACGCAGTATTTT. Translated: CASSTRDTTDTQYF.